These 15 T cell receptor beta chains share one sample of origin, sequenced in a study of a mutant IDH1 vaccine in newly diagnosed glioma. These receptors have no identified antigens. Measured with immunoSEQ multiplex PCR; TCRdb has only the in-frame clones, and not every one. This sample has tens of thousands of clones, with almost 95% found just once. Described time point: week 35, safety follow-up. Vaccine doses each comprised 300 ug of mutant IDH1 20-mer peptide, with topical imiquimod. The sample here was PBMCs, taken from a glioma patient whose treatment included an IDH1 peptide vaccine. Receptors originate from a middle-aged man with glioma.

This chain connects TRBV6-4 to TRBJ1-1; D is unclear. The CDR3 extends over 11 amino acids. Germline CDR1 MRHNA, CDR2 SNTAGT. Trimming pared 7 bases from V and 3 bases from J, leaving 6 bases between. CDR3 amino acids: CASNWDTEAFF. The CDR3 nucleotides are TGTGCCAGCAACTGGGACACTGAAGCTTTCTTT.

The J gene is TRBJ2-6, the V gene TRBV6-5; perhaps TRBD2 as D (5 bases). Looked up from germline, CDR1 is MNHEY and CDR2 is SVGAGI. V was trimmed by 0 bases and J by 0 bases, leaving 6 bases between them. The length of the CDR3 is 16 residues. CDR3 nucleotides: TGTGCCAGCAGTTACTCGGAGGTCTCTGGGGCCAACGTCCTGACTTTC. It specifies CASSYSEVSGANVLTF.

This clone has just a few counts. This chain links TRBV5-1 with TRBJ2-1, with a tentative D call TRBD1 (6 bases). Germline values: CDR1 SGHRS, CDR2 YFSETQ. V was clipped by 2 bases and J by 8 bases, with 17 bases between them. CDR3 size: 15 residues. This CDR3 reads CASSLQGTRGDEQFF. The CDR3 DNA reads as TGCGCCAGCAGCTTACAGGGCACCCGTGGGGATGAGCAGTTCTTC.

The chain is built from TRBV2 and TRBJ1-2, with D hard to call. With 0 bases removed from V and 2 bases from J, the gap between germline ends came to 4 bases. Germline-derived CDR1 and CDR2 are SNHLY and FYNNEI. CDR3 size: 13 residues. The CDR3: CASSEAENYGYTF. DNA of the CDR3: TGTGCCAGCAGTGAAGCAGAGAACTATGGCTACACCTTC.

The table lists this clone with a count of one. The rearrangement links TRBV11-2 to TRBJ1-2; TRBD1 matches at 11 bases. The CDR3 length is 19 residues. In germline, CDR1 is SGHAT, CDR2 FQNNGV. V shed 0 bases and J 7 bases; nucleotides not matched to a gene: 16. The CDR3 DNA reads as TGTGCCAGCAGCTTAGATCGAGGTGGACAGGGGGCATATATGAGTGGCTACACCTTC. This codes for CASSLDRGGQGAYMSGYTF.

The rearrangement uses TRBV7-6 and TRBJ2-2; D might be TRBD2 (6 bases). The germline CDR1 and CDR2 sequences are SGHVS and FNYEAQ. The CDR3 runs 18 residues. Trimming removed 5 bases from V and 0 bases from J, with 19 bases in between. CDR3 DNA sequence: TGTGCCAGCAGCAGAAGCCGGGAGCACCCCGCGAACACCGGGGAGCTGTTTTTT. It yields the protein CASSRSREHPANTGELFF. The full variable domain, its missing parts supplied by reference TRBV7-6 and TRBJ2-2, is GAGVSQSPRYKVTKRGQDVALRCDPISGHVSLYWYRQALGQGPEFLTYFNYEAQQDKSGLPNDRFSAERPEGSISTLTIQRTEQRDSAMYRCASSRSREHPANTGELFFGEGSRLTVL.

J is TRBJ2-5 and V is TRBV9; D perhaps matches TRBD2 (7 bases). The CDR3 sequence is 13 residues long. Deletions cut 7 bases from V and 4 bases from J, with 14 bases between. Germline CDR1 reads SGDLS; CDR2 reads YYNGEE. CDR3 DNA: TGTGCCAGCTCTCGGAGGGGGGGAGAGACCCAGTACTTC. This sequence encodes CASSRRGGETQYF.

The chain combines TRBV7-2 with TRBJ2-7; 9 positions agree with TRBD2. With V trimmed by 1 base and J by 0 bases, 4 bases remained unmatched. The germline V gene has CDR1 SGHTA and CDR2 FQGNSA. The CDR3 totals 16 residues. CDR3 sequence reads: CASSLGSGSLSYEQYF. The CDR3 DNA follows: TGTGCCAGCAGCTTAGGTAGCGGGAGCCTCTCCTACGAGCAGTACTTC.

V usage is TRBV28 and J usage is TRBJ1-5; TRBD1 is a possible D gene (6 bases). The germline V gene has CDR1 MDHEN and CDR2 SYDVKM. V was shortened by 5 bases and J by 6 bases, with 17 bases between the two germline ends. The CDR3 contains 15 residues. In nucleotides, the CDR3 is TGTGCCAGCAGTCTTTATCTCGGAGGGGGTCAGCCCCAGCATTTT. It is translated as CASSLYLGGGQPQHF.

This chain joins TRBV5-1 and TRBJ2-1; 10 nucleotides line up with TRBD1. The V gene end was trimmed by 1 base and the J gene end by 5 bases; junction bases not matched to a gene: 3. Germline values: CDR1 SGHRS, CDR2 YFSETQ. This CDR3 spans 15 amino acids. The CDR3 DNA is TGCGCCAGCAGCTTGTTCGGGACAGGGGACAATGAGCAGTTCTTC. It codes for CASSLFGTGDNEQFF.

This chain links TRBV9 with TRBJ2-4; TRBD1 matches at 7 bases. The V segment lost 4 bases and the J segment 0 bases; nucleotides outside the gene matches: 10. CDR3 length: 17 amino acids. Germline V gene sequence: CDR1 SGDLS, CDR2 YYNGEE. The CDR3 region is CASSPLRQGRAKNIQYF. The CDR3 bases are TGTGCCAGCAGCCCGCTTAGACAGGGTAGAGCCAAAAACATTCAGTACTTC.

This clone was found once. The chain employs TRBV5-1 and TRBJ1-1; D is perhaps TRBD1 (6 bases). The germline CDR1 and CDR2 sequences are SGHRS and YFSETQ. Between the trimmed V and J ends, which lost 1 base and 2 bases, there was a span of 15 bases. The CDR3 is made up of 16 amino acids. The CDR3 sequence is CASSLRGAGGNTEAFF. Here the CDR3 DNA reads TGCGCCAGCAGCTTGAGGGGGGCGGGGGGAAACACTGAAGCTTTCTTT. The whole variable domain, filled in from reference TRBV5-1 and TRBJ1-1, reads KAGVTQTPRYLIKTRGQQVTLSCSPISGHRSVSWYQQTPGQGLQFLFEYFSETQRNKGNFPGRFSGRQFSNSRSEMNVSTLELGDSALYLCASSLRGAGGNTEAFFGQGTRLTVV.

V is TRBV6-4 and J is TRBJ2-7; no reliable D call. The germline V and J ends were trimmed by 4 bases and 4 bases, with 8 bases remaining between them. Germline CDR1 and CDR2: MRHNA and SNTAGT. There are 12 residues in the CDR3. The CDR3 DNA reads as TGTGCCAGCAGTGCCCCAGGTTACGAGCAGTACTTC. This encodes CASSAPGYEQYF.

V usage is TRBV18 and J usage is TRBJ1-4, with 9 bases lining up with TRBD1. This CDR3 has 13 amino acids. CDR1 KGHSH and CDR2 LQKENI come from the germline V gene. Germline trimming cut 8 bases from V and 8 bases from J; bases unmatched to any gene: 6. The CDR3 DNA sequence: TGTGCCAGCCTCGGACAGGGGAGCGAAAAACTGTTTTTT. It translates to CASLGQGSEKLFF.

V gene TRBV5-8 combines with J gene TRBJ2-2; D call uncertain. There are 16 residues in the CDR3. Looked up from germline, CDR1 is SGHTS and CDR2 is YDEGEE. V lost 1 base, J lost 0 bases, and 10 bases lay in between. The CDR3: CASSLWVTANTGELFF. CDR3 bases: TGTGCCAGCAGCTTGTGGGTCACCGCGAACACCGGGGAGCTGTTTTTT. The entire variable domain, with the rest obtained from reference TRBV5-8 and TRBJ2-2, is as follows: EAGVTQSPTHLIKTRGQQATLRCSPISGHTSVYWYQQALGLGLQFLLWYDEGEERNRGNFPPRFSGRQFPNYSSELNVNALELEDSALYLCASSLWVTANTGELFFGEGSRLTVL.